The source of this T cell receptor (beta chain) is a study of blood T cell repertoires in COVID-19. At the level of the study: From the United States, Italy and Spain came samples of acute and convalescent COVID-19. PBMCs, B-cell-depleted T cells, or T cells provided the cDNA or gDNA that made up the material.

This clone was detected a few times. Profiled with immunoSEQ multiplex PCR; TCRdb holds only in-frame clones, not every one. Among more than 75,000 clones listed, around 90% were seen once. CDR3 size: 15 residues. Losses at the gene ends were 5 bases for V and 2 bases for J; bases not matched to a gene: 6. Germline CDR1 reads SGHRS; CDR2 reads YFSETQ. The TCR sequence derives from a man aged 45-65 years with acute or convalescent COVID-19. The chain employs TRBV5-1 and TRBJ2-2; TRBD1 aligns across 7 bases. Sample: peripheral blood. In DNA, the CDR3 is TGCGCCAGCAGGGGACAGAATATTAACACCGGGGAGCTGTTTTTT. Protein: CASRGQNINTGELFF.